The 26 T cell receptor beta chains listed next were all sequenced from one sample in a study of T cell responses to AZD1222 COVID-19 vaccine. Libraries were prepared by immunoSEQ multiplex PCR; TCRdb keeps only in-frame clonotypes and omits some of them. The sample contains roughly 120,000 clones, about 90% of which appear only once. The source material was peripheral blood, sampled on day 0 of AZD1222 vaccination. The receptors stem from an adult in good health.

V is TRBV6-5 and J is TRBJ2-3; 7 bases match TRBD1. CDR1 and CDR2 from the germline V gene are MNHEY and SVGAGI. V was pared by 5 bases and J by 2 bases, with 7 bases of the junction left unmatched. CDR3 length: 15 amino acids. This CDR3 reads CASSTGTVHTDTQYF. DNA of the CDR3: TGTGCCAGCAGTACGGGGACAGTTCACACAGATACGCAGTATTTT.

The V call is TRBV7-8, the J call TRBJ2-7; 9 bases are shared with TRBD1. The germline V gene has CDR1 SGHVS and CDR2 FQNEAQ. V was clipped by 4 bases and J by 6 bases; unmatched bases: 10. The CDR3 consists of 15 residues. Here the CDR3 DNA reads TGTGCCAGCAGCTCCCAGACAGGGGGGCAGATCGAGCAGTACTTC. Its translation is CASSSQTGGQIEQYF.

The CDR3 DNA follows: TGTGCCAGCAGCCCCACGGGGGCATCCTACGAGCAGTACTTC. Protein: CASSPTGASYEQYF. The gene calls are TRBV3-1 (or the pseudogene TRBV3-2) and TRBJ2-7, with D perhaps matching TRBD1 or TRBD2 (6 bases each). Germline V gene data show CDR1 as LGHDT and CDR2 as YNNKEL (reference sequence). V was cut by 4 bases and J by 1 base, with 11 bases left in between. The CDR3 totals 14 residues.

The chain is built from TRBV19 and TRBJ2-7; a possible D gene is TRBD1 (6 bases). V lost 8 bases and J lost 7, with 18 bases in between. Per germline, CDR1 LNHDA and CDR2 SQIVND (reference sequence). The CDR3 has 13 residues. The CDR3 DNA reads TGTGCCAGTGGAAGTAAACAGGGAGCTGAGCAGTACTTC. Translated, it gives CASGSKQGAEQYF.

This chain connects TRBV6-2 or TRBV6-3 to TRBJ1-2, with D possibly matching TRBD1 (5 bases). The CDR3 has 13 residues. Germline loops: CDR1 MNHEY, CDR2 SVGEGT. Trimming shortened V by 0 bases and J by 7 bases, and 9 bases separated the two germline ends. This CDR3 reads CASSYSGRAGYTF. DNA for the CDR3: TGTGCCAGCAGTTACTCCGGCAGGGCTGGCTACACCTTC.

CDR3 DNA: TGCGCCAGCAGCCAAGGGGTTGCACGGGGGGTCGAGTACAATGAGCAGTTCTTC. This encodes CASSQGVARGVEYNEQFF. V is TRBV4-1 and J is TRBJ2-1; the match to TRBD2 covers 7 bases. The CDR3 runs to 18 residues. J lost 4 bases, V lost 1 base, and 13 bases had no gene match. Germline loops: CDR1 MGHRA, CDR2 YSYEKL.

On this clone: The junction does not match germline at one end; this may be a read error. The chain links TRBV20-1 to TRBJ1-5, with D perhaps TRBD1 (5 bases). Germline V gene sequence: CDR1 DFQATT, CDR2 SNEGSKA (reference sequence). The CDR3 is 14 amino acids. CDR3 DNA: TGCAGTGCTAGTTCAGGGTTTAGCTATCAGCCCCAGCATTTT. It codes for CSASSGFSYQPQHF.

The chain has TRBV19 and TRBJ2-2; D remains ambiguous. CDR1 and CDR2 from the germline V gene are LNHDA and SQIVND (reference sequence). The CDR3 totals 14 residues. The V end was cut by 2 bases, the J end by 3 bases, with 7 bases between. The CDR3 spells CASSINGYTGELFF. The CDR3 nucleotides are TGTGCCAGTAGTATAAACGGGTACACCGGGGAGCTGTTTTTT.

The chain employs TRBV7-6 and TRBJ1-5, with TRBD1 as a possible D gene (5 bases). Trimming removed 5 bases at V and 7 bases at J, with 15 bases between. The CDR3 loop spans 14 amino acids. Germline loops: CDR1 SGHVS, CDR2 FNYEAQ. CDR3 bases: TGTGCCAGCAGCAGGGGTTGGGGGGAACAGCCCCAGCATTTT. Amino acids: CASSRGWGEQPQHF.

The chain employs TRBV6-5 and TRBJ2-7, with D possibly TRBD2 on 6 matching bases. The ends were cut back, 6 bases at V and 2 bases at J, with 14 bases in the middle. This CDR3 has 14 residues. Germline V CDR1 and CDR2: MNHEY, SVGAGI. CDR3 loop: CASSSPGLPYEQYF. CDR3 bases: TGTGCCAGCAGCAGCCCGGGACTCCCCTACGAGCAGTACTTC.

This clone was counted only a few times. The chain uses TRBV23-1 and TRBJ1-2; possible D gene TRBD1, 5 bases. TRBV23-1 belongs to the ORF category, with a function that is uncertain. The CDR3 is 15 amino acids. Trimming took 3 bases from V and 6 from J, leaving 17 bases between them. CDR3 in DNA: TGCGCCAGCAGTCATAATATATTACGGGGGAATGGCTACACCTTC. Residues: CASSHNILRGNGYTF.

The CDR3 DNA sequence: TGTGCCAGCAGTCCCACAGGGGGCTCTGGAAACACCATATATTTT. It translates to CASSPTGGSGNTIYF. The V and J genes are TRBV6-1 and TRBJ1-3, with 8 bases identical to TRBD1. Germline assignment: CDR1 MNHNS and CDR2 SASEGT. The CDR3 runs to 15 residues. The ends lost 5 bases at V and 0 bases at J; junction bases unmatched: 3.

The chain is built from TRBV9 and TRBJ2-7, with unresolved D. The CDR3 sequence is 14 residues long. Germline CDR1 reads SGDLS; CDR2 reads YYNGEE. Trimming took 2 bases from V and 2 from J, leaving 11 bases between them. The DNA of the CDR3 is TGTGCCAGCAGCGTTGGGATAGAACCCTACGAGCAGTACTTC. Translating gives CASSVGIEPYEQYF.

This clone has just one count. The J gene is TRBJ1-3, the V gene TRBV6-5, with D unresolved. This CDR3 contains 14 residues. Germline V CDR1 and CDR2: MNHEY, SVGAGI. V was cut by 9 bases and J by 0 bases, with 12 bases left in between. CDR3 in amino acids: CASNSAFSGNTIYF. The CDR3 coding sequence is TGTGCCAGTAACAGTGCATTCTCTGGAAACACCATATATTTT.

The CDR3 spells CASSLSGTTYNEQFF. CDR3 coding DNA: TGTGCCAGCAGCCTTAGCGGGACGACCTACAATGAGCAGTTCTTC. The V gene is TRBV7-9, the J gene TRBJ2-1; 8 positions match TRBD2. J gave up 2 bases and V 5 bases, and 5 bases lay outside the gene matches. The CDR3 extends over 15 amino acids. Per germline, CDR1 SEHNR and CDR2 FQNEAQ (reference sequence).

The chain links TRBV28 to TRBJ1-1, with 8 positions matching TRBD1. Germline CDR1 is MDHEN and CDR2 is SYDVKM. There are 14 residues in the CDR3. With 5 bases clipped from V and 5 bases from J, the junction kept 7 bases outside the gene matches. Here the CDR3 DNA reads TGTGCCAGCAGTCTTGACAGGGGCGGGACTGAAGCTTTCTTT. Its protein is CASSLDRGGTEAFF.

This chain joins TRBV6-5 and TRBJ2-3; 8 bases agree with TRBD2. CDR1 is MNHEY and CDR2 is SVGAGI in the germline V gene. The CDR3 totals 15 residues. J gave up 6 bases and V 0 bases, and 5 bases lay outside the gene matches. The CDR3 coding sequence is TGTGCCAGCAGTTACTCGACGGGAGGGTTGGATACGCAGTATTTT. It translates to CASSYSTGGLDTQYF.

The chain joins TRBV5-6 to TRBJ2-2; 8 nucleotides match TRBD1. V lost 0 bases to trimming and J lost 3 bases; unmatched junction nucleotides: 4. The CDR3 sequence is 16 residues long. The germline V gene has CDR1 SGHDT and CDR2 YYEEEE. CDR3 coding DNA: TGTGCCAGCAGCTTGGTGGCAGGGGGCTACACCGGGGAGCTGTTTTTT. Encoded protein: CASSLVAGGYTGELFF.

The genes are TRBV30 and TRBJ1-3; tentative D call: TRBD1 (5 bases). Germline V lookup: CDR1 GTSNPN, CDR2 SVGIG (reference sequence). The CDR3 covers 13 residues. Trimming removed 5 bases at V and 0 bases at J, with 8 bases between. In DNA, the CDR3 is TGTGCCTGGGGACATTTCTCTGGAAACACCATATATTTT. Encoded protein: CAWGHFSGNTIYF.

The rearrangement uses TRBV5-6 and TRBJ1-2; 7 bases map to TRBD1. Germline CDR1 reads SGHDT; CDR2 reads YYEEEE. This CDR3 has 15 residues. J lost 4 bases, V lost 4 bases, and 10 bases had no gene match. Here the CDR3 reads CASSLYDRDAYGYTF. In DNA, the CDR3 is TGTGCCAGCAGCCTATATGACAGGGACGCCTATGGCTACACCTTC.

The V gene is TRBV11-3, the J gene TRBJ1-1; possibly TRBD1 for D (5 bases). The CDR3 has 13 residues. With 5 bases removed from V and 7 bases from J, the gap between germline ends came to 14 bases. Germline lookup yields CDR1 SGHNT and CDR2 YENEEA. In DNA form, the CDR3 reads TGTGCCAGCAGCGCAGGCGGGGGGAGTGAAGCTTTCTTT. Amino acid sequence: CASSAGGGSEAFF.

The V gene is TRBV2, the J gene TRBJ2-3; D is undetermined. V was trimmed by 3 bases and J by 0 bases, leaving 7 bases between them. Germline CDR1 is SNHLY and CDR2 is FYNNEI. The length of the CDR3 is 14 residues. CDR3 in amino acids: CASSDKRSTDTQYF. CDR3 DNA: TGTGCCAGCAGTGATAAGCGCAGCACAGATACGCAGTATTTT. The variable domain in full, with the rest retrieved from reference TRBV2 and TRBJ2-3, is EPEVTQTPSHQVTQMGQEVILRCVPISNHLYFYWYRQILGQKVEFLVSFYNNEISEKSEIFDDQFSVERPDGSNFTLKIRSTKLEDSAMYFCASSDKRSTDTQYFGPGTRLTVL.

This clone occurred once. The rearrangement links TRBV28 to TRBJ1-5, with D tentatively TRBD1 (5 bases). V was trimmed by 6 bases and J by 12 bases, leaving 15 bases between them. Germline CDR1 and CDR2: MDHEN and SYDVKM. The CDR3 is 12 amino acids. Here the CDR3 DNA reads TGTGCCAGCAGCCTGTGGGGGTCGGTCCAGCATTTT. Amino acids: CASSLWGSVQHF.

V and J are TRBV5-8 and TRBJ2-7, with D possibly being TRBD2 (7 bases). V lost 3 bases and J 4 bases, leaving 20 bases between the germline ends. The CDR3 length is 16 residues. Germline lookup yields CDR1 SGHTS and CDR2 YDEGEE. The CDR3 protein is CASSSYGGAELYEQYF. CDR3 in DNA: TGTGCCAGCAGCTCATATGGGGGGGCGGAACTGTACGAGCAGTACTTC.

This clone was seen once. The chain couples TRBV11-2 to TRBJ1-4; 8 nucleotides line up with TRBD1. J lost 8 bases, V lost 2 bases, and 16 bases had no gene match. Germline CDR1 SGHAT, CDR2 FQNNGV. The CDR3 consists of 18 residues. The CDR3 is CASSLWRGPGQVKEKLFF. CDR3 nucleotides: TGTGCCAGCAGCTTATGGAGGGGACCGGGACAGGTCAAAGAAAAACTGTTTTTT.

As for this clone: Other nucleotide sequences in the sample specify the same CDR3. The gene calls are TRBV19 and TRBJ1-5; a weak D match, TRBD1 (5 bases). Trimming shortened V by 5 bases and J by 0 bases, and 5 bases separated the two germline ends. Germline assignment: CDR1 LNHDA and CDR2 SQIVND (reference sequence). The CDR3 runs 13 residues. The CDR3 spells CASSDSSNQPQHF. The CDR3 nucleotides read TGTGCCAGTAGTGACAGTAGCAATCAGCCCCAGCATTTT.